Following are 14 T cell receptor beta chains from one sample sequenced in a study of blood T cell repertoires in COVID-19. Clones were sequenced by immunoSEQ multiplex PCR, and TCRdb holds only the in-frame ones, with some missing. The table lists about 130,000 clones, around 85% of them singletons. The sequencing sample was made of peripheral blood. These receptors were collected from a woman aged 50 to 65 who had recovered from COVID-19.

The gene calls are TRBV5-6 and TRBJ2-6; no firm D call. The CDR3 totals 15 residues. Trimming removed 5 bases from V and 0 bases from J, with 9 bases in between. Germline V gives CDR1 SGHDT, CDR2 YYEEEE. DNA of the CDR3: TGTGCCAGCAGTTTCAGGCTCTCTGGGGCCAACGTCCTGACTTTC. The encoded protein is CASSFRLSGANVLTF.

This clone was observed once. For the CDR3, the DNA is TGCGCCAGCAGCCAAGTACTAGCGGGAGTTGGCGAGCAGTTCTTC. Translation: CASSQVLAGVGEQFF. The chain employs TRBV4-3 and TRBJ2-1; 11 nucleotides match TRBD2. The V and J ends lost 1 base and 10 bases, in that order; junction bases with no gene match: 6. CDR1 and CDR2 (germline): LGHNA, YSLEER. This CDR3 comprises 15 residues.

V and J are TRBV5-1 and TRBJ2-5; D gene uncertain. The length of the CDR3 is 14 residues. Trimming removed 0 bases from V and 2 bases from J, with 8 bases in between. Germline V gene lookup returns CDR1 SGHRS and CDR2 YFSETQ. This chain's CDR3 is CASSLAFSQETQYF. In DNA, the CDR3 is TGCGCCAGCAGCTTGGCGTTTAGTCAAGAGACCCAGTACTTC.

The DNA of the CDR3 is TGTGCCAGCAGCTTGGAGCGGCTAGCGGGGGAAGATTTCCAAGAGACCCAGTACTTC. Translating gives CASSLERLAGEDFQETQYF. The chain employs TRBV5-8 and TRBJ2-5; TRBD2 matches at 10 bases. The CDR3 loop spans 19 amino acids. CDR1 SGHTS and CDR2 YDEGEE come from the germline V gene. V shed 0 bases and J 1 base; nucleotides not matched to a gene: 12.

In DNA form, the CDR3 reads TGTGCCTGGAGTCGGGACAACTTCTATGGCTACACCTTC. Amino acids: CAWSRDNFYGYTF. The rearrangement links TRBV30 to TRBJ1-2, with a tentative D call TRBD1 (6 bases). Deletions cut 2 bases from V and 4 bases from J, with 11 bases between. Germline values: CDR1 GTSNPN, CDR2 SVGIG (reference sequence). The CDR3 is made up of 13 amino acids.

The rearrangement links TRBV27 to TRBJ1-5; D uncertain. V was cut by 6 bases and J by 2 bases, with 11 bases left in between. CDR1 MNHEY and CDR2 SMNVEV come from the germline V gene (reference sequence). This CDR3 comprises 14 residues. The CDR3 loop is CASRLEVGNQPQHF. CDR3 nucleotide sequence: TGTGCCAGCAGATTGGAGGTCGGCAATCAGCCCCAGCATTTT.

Comment on this clone: At one boundary the junction diverges from the germline segment, which might be a read error. The V gene is TRBV20-1, the J gene TRBJ2-7, with 7 nucleotides matching TRBD1. This CDR3 is 11 amino acids long. The germline V gene has CDR1 DFQATT and CDR2 SNEGSKA (reference sequence). The CDR3 sequence is CSARGDSDYEF. For the CDR3, the DNA is TGCAGTGCTAGAGGGGACAGCGACTATGAATTC.

V gene TRBV18 combines with J gene TRBJ2-1, with D possibly TRBD2 on 6 matching bases. Germline lookup yields CDR1 KGHSH and CDR2 LQKENI. V was clipped by 0 bases and J by 6 bases, with 15 bases between them. The length of the CDR3 is 16 residues. CDR3 residues: CASSPPGGYLFNEQFF. The DNA of the CDR3 is TGTGCCAGCTCACCACCGGGGGGTTATCTCTTCAATGAGCAGTTCTTC.

The chain combines TRBV27 with TRBJ2-1, with D maybe TRBD2 (5 bases). The germline CDR1 and CDR2 sequences are MNHEY and SMNVEV (reference sequence). V gave up 4 bases and J gave up 8 bases, with 9 bases separating them. The CDR3 loop spans 12 amino acids. CDR3 sequence (DNA): TGTGCCAGCAGTTCCCGGACTCATGAGCAGTTCTTC. Its translation: CASSSRTHEQFF.

This clone has just a few counts. The rearrangement uses TRBV7-2 and TRBJ2-7; 13 bases map to TRBD2. The CDR3 loop spans 15 amino acids. The germline V gene encodes CDR1 SGHTA and CDR2 FQGNSA. V dropped 2 bases and J dropped 4; count of bases not matched to a gene: 2. The CDR3 DNA sequence: TGTGCCAGCAGCTTACCGACTAGCGGGAGGTACGAGCAGTACTTC. Translated: CASSLPTSGRYEQYF. Complete variable domain (other parts from reference TRBV7-2 and TRBJ2-7): GAGVSQSPSNKVTEKGKDVELRCDPISGHTALYWYRQSLGQGLEFLIYFQGNSAPDKSGLPSDRFSAERTGGSVSTLTIQRTQQEDSAVYLCASSLPTSGRYEQYFGPGTRLTVT.

CDR3 coding DNA: TGCGCCAGCAGCAGGACAGAAAGGGGGTTAGCTAACTATGGCTACACCTTC. Translation gives CASSRTERGLANYGYTF. The rearrangement links TRBV4-1 to TRBJ1-2; D perhaps matches TRBD1 (6 bases). Germline CDR1 reads MGHRA; CDR2 reads YSYEKL. CDR3 size: 17 residues. V gave up 5 bases and J gave up 0 bases, with 19 bases separating them.

The chain carries TRBV5-8 and TRBJ2-7; D call uncertain. The germline CDR1 and CDR2 sequences are SGHTS and YDEGEE. V lost 4 bases, J lost 0 bases, and 14 bases lay in between. This CDR3 is 15 amino acids long. This CDR3 reads CASSRGISGSYEQYF. In nucleotides, the CDR3 is TGTGCCAGCAGCCGCGGTATTTCGGGCTCCTACGAGCAGTACTTC. Filled out from reference TRBV5-8 and TRBJ2-7, the complete variable domain reads EAGVTQSPTHLIKTRGQQATLRCSPISGHTSVYWYQQALGLGLQFLLWYDEGEERNRGNFPPRFSGRQFPNYSSELNVNALELEDSALYLCASSRGISGSYEQYFGPGTRLTVT.

A single count supports this clone. V usage is TRBV7-9 and J usage is TRBJ2-5; 10 bases agree with TRBD1. The CDR3 runs to 15 residues. Germline CDR1 SEHNR, CDR2 FQNEAQ (reference sequence). V was clipped by 5 bases and J by 5 bases; unmatched bases: 8. The CDR3 coding sequence is TGTGCCAGCAGCCGCGGAGGGACAGGGGAGGAGACCCAGTACTTC. Translation gives CASSRGGTGEETQYF. Using reference TRBV7-9 and TRBJ2-5 for the parts outside the CDR3, the full variable domain is DTGVSQNPRHKITKRGQNVTFRCDPISEHNRLYWYRQTLGQGPEFLTYFQNEAQLEKSRLLSDRFSAERPKGSFSTLEIQRTEQGDSAMYLCASSRGGTGEETQYFGPGTRLLVL.

The V call is TRBV10-2, the J call TRBJ2-7; no firm D call. The germline gives CDR1 WSHSY, CDR2 SAAADI. The CDR3 contains 12 residues. Deletions cut 7 bases from V and 7 bases from J, with 14 bases between. The CDR3 here is CASKNPLREQYF. CDR3 nucleotides: TGCGCCAGCAAGAACCCCTTGCGGGAGCAGTACTTC.